This T cell receptor beta chain stems from a study of beta chain features in type 1 diabetes. The study reverse transcribed the entire isolated RNA, so it sequenced expressed TCRB transcripts. The protocol was immunoSEQ multiplex PCR, while the TCRdb copy is restricted to in-frame clones and leaves out a portion. There are roughly 230,000 clones in the sample; roughly 10% occur only once, and about 0.018% lies in the top ten. Study conclusions and caveats: When VDJ junctions were examined, type 1 diabetes patients showed fewer insertions and more deletions. Moderate but significant shortening of TCRB CDR3s was recorded in all four CD4+ subsets from Type 1 diabetes patients.

In germline, CDR1 is SGDLS, CDR2 YYNGEE. The CDR3 covers 15 residues. With 0 bases clipped from V and 2 bases from J, the junction kept 0 bases outside the gene matches. The authors obtained over 98% purity in all sorted populations. This clone has only a few counts. The antigen is unknown. The receptor was derived from a man aged 25-45 years with type 1 diabetes. The rearrangement joins TRBV9 to TRBJ1-4; 8 nucleotides match TRBD1. Sample: naive CD4+ T cells from blood. DNA for the CDR3: TGTGCCAGCAGCGTAGACAGGGGGACTAATGAAAAACTGTTTTTT. Residues: CASSVDRGTNEKLFF.